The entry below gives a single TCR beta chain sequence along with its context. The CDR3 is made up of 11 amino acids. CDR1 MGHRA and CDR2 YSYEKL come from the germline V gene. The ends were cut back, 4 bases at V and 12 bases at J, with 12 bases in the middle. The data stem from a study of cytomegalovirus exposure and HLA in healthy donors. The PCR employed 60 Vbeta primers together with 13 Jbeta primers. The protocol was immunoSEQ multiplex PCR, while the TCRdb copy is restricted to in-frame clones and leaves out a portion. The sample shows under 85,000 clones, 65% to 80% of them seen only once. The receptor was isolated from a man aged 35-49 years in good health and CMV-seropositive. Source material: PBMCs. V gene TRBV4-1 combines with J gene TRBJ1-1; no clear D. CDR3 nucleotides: TGCGCCAGCAGCCCTGGTTCCGGGTCTTTCTTT. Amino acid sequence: CASSPGSGSFF.